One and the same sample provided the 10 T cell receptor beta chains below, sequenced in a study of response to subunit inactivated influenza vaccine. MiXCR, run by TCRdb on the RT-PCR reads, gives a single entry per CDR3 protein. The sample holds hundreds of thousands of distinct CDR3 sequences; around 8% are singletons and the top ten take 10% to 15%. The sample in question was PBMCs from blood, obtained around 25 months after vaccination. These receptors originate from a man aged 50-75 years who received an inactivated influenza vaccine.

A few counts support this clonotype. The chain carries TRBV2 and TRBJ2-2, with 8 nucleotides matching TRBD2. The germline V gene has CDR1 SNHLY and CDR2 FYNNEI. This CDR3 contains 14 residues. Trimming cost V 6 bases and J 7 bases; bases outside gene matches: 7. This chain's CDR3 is CASSGTRRGGELFF. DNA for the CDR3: TGTGCCAGCAGCGGGACTAGGAGGGGCGGGGAGCTGTTTTTT.

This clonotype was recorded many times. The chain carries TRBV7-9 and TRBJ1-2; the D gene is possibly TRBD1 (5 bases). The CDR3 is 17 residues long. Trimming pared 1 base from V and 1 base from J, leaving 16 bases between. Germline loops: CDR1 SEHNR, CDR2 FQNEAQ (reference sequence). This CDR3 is CASSLGPPAGSNYGYTF. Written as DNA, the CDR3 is TGTGCCAGCAGCTTAGGCCCCCCCGCAGGGAGTAACTATGGCTACACCTTC.

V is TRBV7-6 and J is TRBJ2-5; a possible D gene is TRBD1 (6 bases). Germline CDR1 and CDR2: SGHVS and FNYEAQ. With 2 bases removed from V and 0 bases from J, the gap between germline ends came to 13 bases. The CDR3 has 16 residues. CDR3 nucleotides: TGTGCCAGCAGCTTAAACCCCCAGGGGCACCAAGAGACCCAGTACTTC. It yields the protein CASSLNPQGHQETQYF.

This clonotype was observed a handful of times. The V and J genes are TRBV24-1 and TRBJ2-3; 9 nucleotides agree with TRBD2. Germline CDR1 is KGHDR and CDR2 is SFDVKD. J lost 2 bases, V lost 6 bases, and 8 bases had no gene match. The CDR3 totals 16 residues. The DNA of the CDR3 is TGTGCCACCAGTACCACGACTAGCGGATTCACAGATACGCAGTATTTT. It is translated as CATSTTTSGFTDTQYF.

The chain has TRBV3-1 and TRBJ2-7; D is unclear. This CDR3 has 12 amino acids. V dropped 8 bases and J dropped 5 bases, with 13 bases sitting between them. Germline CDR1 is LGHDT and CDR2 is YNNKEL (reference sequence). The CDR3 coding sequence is TGTGCCAGCCTTGGACCAACGGACGAGCAGTACTTC. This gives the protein CASLGPTDEQYF.

As DNA, the CDR3 is TGTGCCAGCAGCAGGGGCCAGCTCAATCAGCCCCAGCATTTT. Protein sequence: CASSRGQLNQPQHF. The genes are TRBV7-2 and TRBJ1-5, with a tentative D call TRBD1 (5 bases). Germline loops: CDR1 SGHTA, CDR2 FQGNSA. V was cut by 5 bases and J by 3 bases, with 11 bases left in between. The CDR3 spans 14 residues.

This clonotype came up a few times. The CDR3 DNA is TGTGCCAGCAGCCGGCGGACAAGCTACATGAACACTGAAGCTTTCTTT. It translates to CASSRRTSYMNTEAFF. This chain joins TRBV5-5 and TRBJ1-1; D possibly corresponds to TRBD1 (5 bases). Trimming cost V 4 bases and J 0 bases, with 16 bases left between them. CDR1 and CDR2 (germline): SGHKS, YYEKEE (reference sequence). This CDR3 comprises 16 residues.

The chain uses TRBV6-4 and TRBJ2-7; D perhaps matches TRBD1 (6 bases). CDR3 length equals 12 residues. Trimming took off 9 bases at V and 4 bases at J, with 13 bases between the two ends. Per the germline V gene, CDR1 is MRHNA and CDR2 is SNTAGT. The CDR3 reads CARNSGDYEQYF. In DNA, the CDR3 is TGTGCCAGAAATTCAGGGGATTACGAGCAGTACTTC.

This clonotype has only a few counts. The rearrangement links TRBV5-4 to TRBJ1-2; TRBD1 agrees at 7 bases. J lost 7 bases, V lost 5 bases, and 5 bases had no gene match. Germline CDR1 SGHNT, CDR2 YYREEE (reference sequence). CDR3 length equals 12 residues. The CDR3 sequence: CASRQGEGGYTF. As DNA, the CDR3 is TGTGCCAGCAGGCAGGGGGAGGGTGGCTACACCTTC.

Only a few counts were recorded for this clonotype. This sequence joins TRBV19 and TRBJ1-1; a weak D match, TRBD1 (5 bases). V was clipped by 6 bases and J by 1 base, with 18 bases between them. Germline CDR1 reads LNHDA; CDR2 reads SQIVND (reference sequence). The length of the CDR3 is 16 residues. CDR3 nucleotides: TGTGCCAGTAGCCCCCCCCCACGGGGCAGGAACACTGAAGCTTTCTTT. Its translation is CASSPPPRGRNTEAFF. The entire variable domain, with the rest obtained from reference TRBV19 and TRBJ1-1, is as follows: DGGITQSPKYLFRKEGQNVTLSCEQNLNHDAMYWYRQDPGQGLRLIYYSQIVNDFQKGDIAEGYSVSREKKESFPLTVTSAQKNPTAFYLCASSPPPRGRNTEAFFGQGTRLTVV.